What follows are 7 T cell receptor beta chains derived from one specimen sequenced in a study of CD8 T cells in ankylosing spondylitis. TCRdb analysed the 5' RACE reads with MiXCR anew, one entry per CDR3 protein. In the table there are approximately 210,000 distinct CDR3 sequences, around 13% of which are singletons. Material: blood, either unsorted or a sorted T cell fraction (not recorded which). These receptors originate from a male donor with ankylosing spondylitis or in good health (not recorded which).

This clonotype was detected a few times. The CDR3 DNA reads as TGTGCCAGCAGTTTATCCGAGACACCATACTACGAGCAGTACTTC. Protein sequence: CASSLSETPYYEQYF. V is TRBV27 and J is TRBJ2-7; D gene unclear. The V and J ends lost 0 bases and 3 bases respectively, with 12 bases between them. This CDR3 region has 15 residues. Germline V gives CDR1 MNHEY, CDR2 SMNVEV (reference sequence).

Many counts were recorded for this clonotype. The CDR3 spells CASSLRGIGMNTEAFF. Written as DNA, the CDR3 is TGTGCCAGCAGCCTGAGGGGGATAGGGATGAACACTGAAGCTTTCTTT. This chain joins TRBV12-3 or TRBV12-4 and TRBJ1-1; weak D call: TRBD1 (6 bases). The CDR3 sequence is 16 residues long. Deletions cut 6 bases from V and 0 bases from J, with 17 bases between.

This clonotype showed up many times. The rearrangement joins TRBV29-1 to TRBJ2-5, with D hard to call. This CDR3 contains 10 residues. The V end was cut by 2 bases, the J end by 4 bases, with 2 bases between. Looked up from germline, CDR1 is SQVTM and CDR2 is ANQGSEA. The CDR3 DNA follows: TGCAGCGTTGAATTAGAGACCCAGTACTTC. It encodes CSVELETQYF.

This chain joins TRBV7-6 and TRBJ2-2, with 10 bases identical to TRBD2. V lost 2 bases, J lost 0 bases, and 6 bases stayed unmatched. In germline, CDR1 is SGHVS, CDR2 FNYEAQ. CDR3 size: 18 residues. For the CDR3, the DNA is TGTGCCAGCAGCTTAAAGTCTAGCGGGGGCGCGAACACCGGGGAGCTGTTTTTT. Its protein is CASSLKSSGGANTGELFF. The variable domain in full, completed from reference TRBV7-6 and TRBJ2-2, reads GAGVSQSPRYKVTKRGQDVALRCDPISGHVSLYWYRQALGQGPEFLTYFNYEAQQDKSGLPNDRFSAERPEGSISTLTIQRTEQRDSAMYRCASSLKSSGGANTGELFFGEGSRLTVL.

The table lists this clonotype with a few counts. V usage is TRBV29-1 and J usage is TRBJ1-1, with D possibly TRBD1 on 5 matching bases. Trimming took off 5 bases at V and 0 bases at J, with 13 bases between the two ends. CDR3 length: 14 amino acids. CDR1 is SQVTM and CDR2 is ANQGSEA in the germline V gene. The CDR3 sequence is CSVFSGRVNTEAFF. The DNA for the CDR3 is TGCAGCGTTTTCTCAGGGAGGGTGAACACTGAAGCTTTCTTT.

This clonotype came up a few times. In DNA, the CDR3 is TGCGCCAGCAGCCTCAGGGGCGGGGGGTTGGCCTACGAGCAGTACTTC. Translating gives CASSLRGGGLAYEQYF. V usage is TRBV4-1 and J usage is TRBJ2-7; 8 positions agree with TRBD2. The CDR3 consists of 16 residues. Germline V gene data show CDR1 as MGHRA and CDR2 as YSYEKL. Trimming removed 4 bases from V and 2 bases from J; junction bases left unmatched: 10.

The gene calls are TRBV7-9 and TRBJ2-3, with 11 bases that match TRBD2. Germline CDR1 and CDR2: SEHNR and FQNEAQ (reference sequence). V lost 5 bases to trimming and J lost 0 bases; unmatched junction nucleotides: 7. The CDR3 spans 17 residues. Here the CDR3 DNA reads TGTGCCAGCAGCCCCTCTAGCGGGAGGAACAGCACAGATACGCAGTATTTT. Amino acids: CASSPSSGRNSTDTQYF.